The TCR beta chain under discussion was sequenced for a study of technical replicates of blood from a handful of donors. Here immunoSEQ multiplex PCR was the method, and the copy in TCRdb shows in-frame clones only, minus some. The table lists around 68,000 clones, around 91% of them singletons, with more than 0.35% in the top ten. This clone came up once. The CDR3 extends over 16 amino acids. CDR1 is SGHNT and CDR2 is YYREEE in the germline V gene (reference sequence). V was cut by 0 bases and J by 7 bases, with 19 bases left in between. Sequenced sample: T cells isolated from PBMCs. This sequence joins TRBV5-4 and TRBJ1-1, with D perhaps matching TRBD1 (6 bases). The receptor's source is a human donor in good health. Some clones in this sample may be carry-over from other donors' samples. The CDR3 DNA sequence: TGTGCCAGCAGCTTGGTGTCTTGGGGCAGGGGAGATGAAGCTTTCTTT. This encodes CASSLVSWGRGDEAFF. Full variable domain (rest looked up from reference TRBV5-4 and TRBJ1-1): ETGVTQSPTHLIKTRGQQVTLRCSSQSGHNTVSWYQQALGQGPQFIFQYYREEENGRGNFPPRFSGLQFPNYSSELNVNALELDDSALYLCASSLVSWGRGDEAFFGQGTRLTVV.